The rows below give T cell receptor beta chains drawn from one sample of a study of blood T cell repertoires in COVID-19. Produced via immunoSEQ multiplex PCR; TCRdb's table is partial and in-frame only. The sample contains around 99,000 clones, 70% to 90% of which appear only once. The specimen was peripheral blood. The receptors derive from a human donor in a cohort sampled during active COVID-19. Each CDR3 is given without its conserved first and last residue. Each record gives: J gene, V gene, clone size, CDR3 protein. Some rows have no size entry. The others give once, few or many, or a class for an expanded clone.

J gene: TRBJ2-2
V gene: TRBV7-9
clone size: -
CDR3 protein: ARPRQGEDTGELF

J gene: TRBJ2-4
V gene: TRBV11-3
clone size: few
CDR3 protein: ASSPSKNIQY

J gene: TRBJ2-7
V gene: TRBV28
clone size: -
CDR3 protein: ASSRDRGSSYEQY

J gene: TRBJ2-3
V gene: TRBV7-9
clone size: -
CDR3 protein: ASTGQGSTDTQY

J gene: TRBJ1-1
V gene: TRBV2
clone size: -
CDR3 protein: ASSEAQRAGDAVPEAF

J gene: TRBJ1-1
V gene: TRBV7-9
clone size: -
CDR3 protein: ASSFPDRGKETEAF

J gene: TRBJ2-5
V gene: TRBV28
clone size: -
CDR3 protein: ASSLVSAGGTQY

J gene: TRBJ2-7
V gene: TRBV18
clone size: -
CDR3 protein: ASSPAYEQY

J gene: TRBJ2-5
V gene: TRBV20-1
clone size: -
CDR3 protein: SVLGGETQY

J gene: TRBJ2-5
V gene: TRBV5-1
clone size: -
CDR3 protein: ASRVTFSGTQY

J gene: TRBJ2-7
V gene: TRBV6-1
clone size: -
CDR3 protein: ASSEISGSSYEQY

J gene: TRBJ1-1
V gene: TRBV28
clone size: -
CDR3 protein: ASSLGQVNTEAF

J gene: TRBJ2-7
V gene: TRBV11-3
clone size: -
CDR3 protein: ASSFPVSGSRGYEQY

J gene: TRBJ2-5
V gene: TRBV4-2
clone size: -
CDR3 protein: ASSQEGSGQGETQY

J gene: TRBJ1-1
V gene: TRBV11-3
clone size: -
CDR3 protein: ASRQGAGEAF

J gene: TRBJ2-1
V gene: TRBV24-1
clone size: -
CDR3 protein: ATSDITGADNEQF